The text below deals with one TCR beta chain. Its antigen is unknown. The data originate from a study of T cells in localized non-small cell lung cancer. Findings and caveats of the study: Longer survival (overall) was linked to higher T cell density in blood. Clonality peaked in uninvolved adjacent lung rather than tumor.

TCRdb keeps only in-frame clones here, not all; method: immunoSEQ multiplex PCR. The sample records tens of thousands of clones, approximately 84% being singletons. Germline CDR1 reads SNHLY; CDR2 reads FYNNEI. Trimming cost V 8 bases and J 6 bases; bases outside gene matches: 3. This CDR3 comprises 12 residues. The chain couples TRBV2 to TRBJ2-3; 9 bases are shared with TRBD1. The sequence was collected from a male donor at least 60 years old with stage I squamous cell lung carcinoma. The sequencing used peripheral blood, collected before any cancer treatment. The CDR3 DNA reads TGTGCCAGCCGGGACAGGGCGGATACGCAGTATTTT. As protein: CASRDRADTQYF.